The clone carrying this T cell receptor beta chain was seen repeatedly, ten times or more. The data were taken from a study of response to subunit inactivated influenza vaccine. MiXCR, run by TCRdb on the RT-PCR reads, gives a single entry per CDR3 protein. The sample lists approximately 530,000 distinct CDR3 sequences; 10% to 15% were seen once. Germline V CDR1 and CDR2: SQVTM, ANQGSEA. This CDR3 is 11 amino acids long. V was cut by 1 base and J by 4 bases, with 4 bases left in between. This sequence originates from a man in his fifties who received an inactivated influenza vaccine. This specimen consisted of PBMCs from blood, obtained 35 to 45 days after vaccination. The chain employs TRBV29-1 and TRBJ1-2; unclear D gene. The CDR3 protein is CSVEGGYGYTF. In nucleotides, the CDR3 is TGCAGCGTTGAAGGGGGCTATGGCTACACCTTC. The variable domain in full, completed from reference TRBV29-1 and TRBJ1-2, reads SAVISQKPSRDICQRGTSLTIQCQVDSQVTMMFWYRQQPGQSLTLIATANQGSEATYESGFVIDKFPISRPNLTFSTLTVSNMSPEDSSIYLCSVEGGYGYTFGSGTRLTVV.